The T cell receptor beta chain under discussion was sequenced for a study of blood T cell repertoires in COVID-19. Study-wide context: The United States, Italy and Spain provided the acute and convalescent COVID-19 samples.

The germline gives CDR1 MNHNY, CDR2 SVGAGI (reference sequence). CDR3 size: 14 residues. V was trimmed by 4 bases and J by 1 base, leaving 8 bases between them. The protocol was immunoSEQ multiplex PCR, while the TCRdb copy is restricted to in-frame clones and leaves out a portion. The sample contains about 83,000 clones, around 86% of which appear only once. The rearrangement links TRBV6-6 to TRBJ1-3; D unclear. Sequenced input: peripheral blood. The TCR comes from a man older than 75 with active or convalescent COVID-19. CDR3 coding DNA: TGTGCCAGCAGTTCACAGCAGTCTGGAAACACCATATATTTT. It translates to CASSSQQSGNTIYF.